The subject of this entry is one T cell receptor beta chain. The antigen remains unidentified. This sample stems from a study of OX40 agonist ivuxolimab in advanced cancers. Across the whole study: Anti-PD-1, anti-PD-L1 or anti-CTLA-4 therapy given earlier was allowed, and 40% had some.

This CDR3 comprises 20 residues. Deletions cut 1 base from V and 2 bases from J, with 23 bases between. Germline CDR1 reads LNHNV; CDR2 reads YYDKDF (reference sequence). TCRdb keeps only in-frame clones here, not all; method: immunoSEQ multiplex PCR. The table has some 70,000 clones, approximately 93% seen once. Study findings and constraints: CD4+ and CD8+ blood T cells expanded clonally by week 6 at 0.1 to 3.0 mg/kg.

Patients who had autoimmune disease history or got systemic immunosuppression were left out. The rearrangement links TRBV15 to TRBJ2-2, with TRBD1 as a possible D gene (5 bases). This receptor was identified in an adult with an advanced solid tumor such as melanoma, head and neck, liver or kidney cancer. The specimen was CD4+ or CD8+ T cells sorted from blood, collected in a trial of the OX40 agonist ivuxolimab. CDR3: CATSRVLLRQGLSNTGELFF. CDR3 coding DNA: TGTGCCACCAGCAGAGTGTTACTTCGGCAGGGATTGTCAAACACCGGGGAGCTGTTTTTT.